The 15 T cell receptor beta chains below were found in one sample sequenced in a study of control samples from healthy donors and cancer patients (dated by TCRdb to 2018 to 2020). Receptor amplification or capture employed the immunoSEQ multiplex PCR assay. Drawn from immuneACCESS, this table holds only the in-frame rearrangements with V and J called that TCRdb kept. Clones are partly lost; checked studies trace under half to an unresolved V gene and leave the rest unexplained. Counted in this sample were 170,000 or so clones; about 90% of them appeared once. The ten most abundant clones make up more than 1.3% of the sample. The sample comprised blood. The receptor set was obtained from a woman between 45 and 60 years old in good health.

The CDR3 loop is CASSVGGPVSGANVLTF. In DNA, the CDR3 is TGTGCCAGCAGCGTAGGAGGACCCGTATCTGGGGCCAACGTCCTGACTTTC. V usage is TRBV9 and J usage is TRBJ2-6; D gene uncertain. The CDR3 runs to 17 residues. Trimming cost V 0 bases and J 1 base, with 11 bases left between them. Germline V gene sequence: CDR1 SGDLS, CDR2 YYNGEE.

The J gene is TRBJ1-6, the V gene TRBV5-1; tentative D call: TRBD1 (6 bases). V lost 1 base, J lost 9 bases, and 11 bases lay in between. Germline V lookup: CDR1 SGHRS, CDR2 YFSETQ. The CDR3 totals 14 residues. CDR3 region: CASSLTWTVSPLHF. The DNA of the CDR3 is TGCGCCAGCAGCTTGACCTGGACAGTTTCACCCCTCCACTTT. The full variable domain, with the rest looked up from reference TRBV5-1 and TRBJ1-6, is KAGVTQTPRYLIKTRGQQVTLSCSPISGHRSVSWYQQTPGQGLQFLFEYFSETQRNKGNFPGRFSGRQFSNSRSEMNVSTLELGDSALYLCASSLTWTVSPLHFGNGTRLTVT.

The chain carries TRBV18 and TRBJ2-7, with D perhaps given as TRBD1 or TRBD2 (7 bases each). The germline CDR1 and CDR2 sequences are KGHSH and LQKENI. CDR3 size: 17 residues. Trimming pared 2 bases from V and 1 base from J, leaving 18 bases between. The CDR3 bases are TGTGCCAGCTCACCAACAACAGGGGTAGCGGGTTCCTACGAGCAGTACTTC. It is translated as CASSPTTGVAGSYEQYF.

This chain uses TRBV7-9 with TRBJ1-1; 7 bases are shared with TRBD1. CDR1 and CDR2 (germline): SEHNR, FQNEAQ (reference sequence). The CDR3 has 13 amino acids. Unmatched junction bases numbered 5, after V lost 5 bases and J lost 5 bases. CDR3 nucleotide sequence: TGTGCCAGCAGCCCTGAGGACAGGACTGAAGCTTTCTTT. It specifies CASSPEDRTEAFF.

J is TRBJ1-5 and V is TRBV4-1; 7 bases agree with TRBD1. With 0 bases clipped from V and 1 base from J, the junction kept 12 bases outside the gene matches. CDR1 MGHRA and CDR2 YSYEKL come from the germline V gene. The CDR3 is 19 residues long. As DNA, the CDR3 is TGCGCCAGCAGCCAAGATTACGGACAGGAGTTCGGGAGCAATCAGCCCCAGCATTTT. This translates into CASSQDYGQEFGSNQPQHF.

The chain combines TRBV19 with TRBJ2-5, with TRBD2 matching over 8 bases. The CDR3 covers 16 residues. Trimming cost V 3 bases and J 2 bases; bases outside gene matches: 8. Germline CDR1 is LNHDA and CDR2 is SQIVND (reference sequence). The CDR3 reads CASSIKKSGRQETQYF. In DNA, the CDR3 is TGTGCCAGTAGTATTAAAAAAAGCGGGAGACAAGAGACCCAGTACTTC.

This clone occurred a few times. The rearrangement links TRBV18 to TRBJ1-2; D unclear. V gave up 4 bases and J gave up 7 bases, with 16 bases separating them. The CDR3 sequence is 14 residues long. Germline CDR1 KGHSH, CDR2 LQKENI. The CDR3 region has the DNA TGTGCCAGCTCACAGATTCAGGAACCGTCTGGCTACACCTTC. Protein sequence: CASSQIQEPSGYTF.

In this sample, this clone turned up a few times. This sequence joins TRBV6-2 or TRBV6-3 and TRBJ1-4; D is unclear. Trimming stripped 5 bases from V and 1 base from J, with 14 bases between. This CDR3 is 16 amino acids long. The germline V gene encodes CDR1 MNHEY and CDR2 SVGEGT. CDR3 nucleotide sequence: TGTGCCAGCAGTGCCTCTAGCGGGGTAACTAATGAAAAACTGTTTTTT. Its translation: CASSASSGVTNEKLFF.

The chain employs TRBV3-1 (or the pseudogene TRBV3-2) and TRBJ2-7, with D possibly being TRBD2 (6 bases). CDR1 is LGHDT, CDR2 YNNKEL, per germline (reference sequence). This CDR3 region has 15 residues. The V and J ends lost 4 bases and 3 bases respectively, with 16 bases between them. CDR3 loop: CASSRGNGGLYEQYF. DNA of the CDR3: TGTGCCAGCAGCCGAGGCAACGGGGGACTCTACGAGCAGTACTTC.

The chain has TRBV29-1 and TRBJ2-1, with unresolved D. Between the trimmed V and J ends, which lost 5 bases and 4 bases, there was a span of 9 bases. Germline lookup yields CDR1 SQVTM and CDR2 ANQGSEA. The CDR3 is 12 amino acids. CDR3 residues: CSVIGVYNEQFF. For the CDR3, the DNA is TGCAGCGTTATAGGAGTTTACAATGAGCAGTTCTTC.

This chain connects TRBV3-1 (or the pseudogene TRBV3-2) to TRBJ1-3, with D maybe TRBD1 (6 bases). Germline loops: CDR1 LGHDT, CDR2 YNNKEL (reference sequence). Trimming took 10 bases from V and 0 from J, leaving 16 bases between them. The CDR3 is made up of 15 amino acids. The DNA of the CDR3 is TGTGCCACGAGGGAGACAGGTTACTCTGGAAACACCATATATTTT. This translates into CATRETGYSGNTIYF.

This chain connects TRBV5-1 to TRBJ1-5; TRBD1 is a possible D gene (5 bases). Deletions cut 4 bases from V and 5 bases from J, with 16 bases between. Per the germline V gene, CDR1 is SGHRS and CDR2 is YFSETQ. This CDR3 comprises 15 residues. The CDR3 nucleotides read TGCGCCAGCAGCGAGGGACTTCAAGGGGATCAGCCCCAGCATTTT. Translation: CASSEGLQGDQPQHF.

J is TRBJ1-6 and V is TRBV5-6, with a possible D match to TRBD1 (6 bases). The CDR3 has 14 residues. Germline V gene lookup returns CDR1 SGHDT and CDR2 YYEEEE. The V gene lost 4 bases and the J gene lost 8 bases, with 13 bases spanning the gap. The CDR3: CASSGGPDYSPLHF. DNA for the CDR3: TGTGCCAGCAGCGGGGGCCCGGACTATTCACCCCTCCACTTT.

This clone was seen once. The chain links TRBV27 to TRBJ1-3; possible D gene TRBD1, 6 bases. Trimming removed 2 bases at V and 1 base at J, with 9 bases between. The CDR3 spans 15 residues. Germline V CDR1 and CDR2: MNHEY, SMNVEV (reference sequence). CDR3 nucleotides: TGTGCCAGCAGTTTAGGGGGCAAATCTGGAAACACCATATATTTT. It encodes CASSLGGKSGNTIYF.

The chain joins TRBV7-3 to TRBJ2-5, with TRBD1 identical over 7 bases. CDR1 is SGHTA, CDR2 FQGTGA, per germline. The CDR3 has 14 residues. The V and J ends lost 5 bases and 3 bases, in that order; junction bases with no gene match: 6. The CDR3 sequence: CASSPLGGEETQYF. The CDR3 nucleotides are TGTGCCAGCAGCCCGCTAGGGGGCGAAGAGACCCAGTACTTC.